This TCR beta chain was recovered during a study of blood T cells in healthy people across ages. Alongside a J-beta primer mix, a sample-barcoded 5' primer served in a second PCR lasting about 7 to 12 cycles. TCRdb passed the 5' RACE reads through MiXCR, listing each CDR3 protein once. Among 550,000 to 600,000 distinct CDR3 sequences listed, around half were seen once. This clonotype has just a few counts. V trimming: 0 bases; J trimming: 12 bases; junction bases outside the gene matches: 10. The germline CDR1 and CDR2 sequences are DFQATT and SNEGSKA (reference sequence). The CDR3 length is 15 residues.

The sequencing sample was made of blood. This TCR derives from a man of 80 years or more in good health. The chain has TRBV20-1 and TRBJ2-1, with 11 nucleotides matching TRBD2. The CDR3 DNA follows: TGCAGTGCTAGAGATAGGAGACTAGCGGGATTGGGGCAGTTCTTC. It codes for CSARDRRLAGLGQFF.